This TCR beta chain was obtained from a study of early T cells in non-severe SARS-CoV-2 infection (TCRdb year 2021). As for the study more broadly: Because TCR sequencing relied on bulk RNA taken from unsorted whole blood, pairing of alpha and beta chains was not possible. General findings and caveats noted by the study authors: Matching against VDJdb was skewed toward anti-spike CD8 responses, likely underestimated virus-specific expansions, and missed private and CD4 specificities.

The CDR3 goes from the cysteine to the phenylalanine over 14 residues. Only CDR3 DNA remains: 42 bases, in frame from the first base. At the junction V is shortened by 5 bases and J by 1 base; bases outside the gene matches: 6. Reading the germline V gene (reference sequence) gives CDR1 GTSNPN and CDR2 SVGIG. Set within a cohort of healthcare workers in London, UK, this nested case-control study involved weekly PCR testing of nasopharyngeal swabs along with blood sampling. Healthcare workers were enrolled in the week of the UK lockdown, from 23 to 31 March 2020, and were followed every week for up to roughly 15 weeks. Receptors were amplified or captured by 5' RACE. Sequencing relied on a NextSeq 500. To correct for sequencing error and PCR bias, the TCR library protocol tagged individual cDNA molecules with unique molecular identifiers. TCR alpha and beta chains were both sequenced, and the abundances of alpha and beta sequences in each sample were closely correlated with each other. Per the original workflow: V gene, J gene and CDR3 annotation of TCR sequences was performed with Decombinator V4. TCRs were defined as expanded if a significant change between any two time points was detected under a Poisson model with p below 0.0001. TCR abundances were normalised to the total number of TCRs sequenced per sample and were expressed as counts per million. MAIT TCRs were defined by TRAV1-2 paired with TRAJ12, TRAJ20 or TRAJ33, and iNKT TCRs by TRAV10 paired with TRAJ18. VDJdb, accessed on 1 November 2021, was searched for TCRs annotated for CMV, EBV and SARS-CoV-2, and TCRs annotated for more than one antigen were excluded. TCRdb handled the public reads itself, with Q25 trimming in fastp and clone calling in MiXCR, and kept productive beta chains. Records with the same CDR3 protein are collapsed into one entry carrying the most frequent genes and DNA. None of the V and J calls come from the authors' own analysis; TCRdb made them. The sample contains under 85,000 distinct CDR3 sequences, about 12% of them found a single time. The ten largest clonotypes hold approximately 5.5% of the sample.

This clonotype was counted at least ten times. Its antigen remains unidentified. It has no much larger one-base neighbor in the sample; base qualities were not kept. The sample was whole blood. The TCR sequence derives from an adult who was a healthcare worker with PCR-confirmed SARS-CoV-2 infection or an uninfected control (not recorded which). In this chain, TRBV30 is recombined with TRBJ2-3; 7 middle bases align to TRBD2. At the DNA level, the sequence is TGTGCCTGGGCGGTAGCGGGTGGCACAGATACGCAGTATTTT. Translated, this gives CAWAVAGGTDTQYF.